The present T cell receptor beta chain was sequenced within a study of cytomegalovirus exposure and HLA in healthy donors. Looked up from germline, CDR1 is MNHNS and CDR2 is SASEGT. V dropped 4 bases and J dropped 0; count of bases not matched to a gene: 3. The CDR3 is 15 residues long. Regarding the study as a whole: When a later analysis compared HLA-associated TCR beta chains with equally common others, the HLA-associated chains turned out to be more clonally expanded and to have lower generation probabilities. Apparent HLA restriction characterized most CMV-associated TCR beta chains in a later analysis.

Healthy donors of bone marrow made up the group. PCR was performed using 60 Vbeta and 13 Jbeta primers. The data were produced by immunoSEQ multiplex PCR, yet TCRdb's version contains in-frame clones alone and is incomplete. This sample yields approximately 260,000 clones, of which 84% are seen a single time; 1.5% to 2% belongs to the top ten. A remark on this clone: The target antigen is unknown.

Sequencing was carried out using PBMCs. The TCR was taken from a woman aged 40 to 50 in good health and CMV-seropositive. The V and J genes are TRBV6-1 and TRBJ1-5, with 7 bases lining up with TRBD1. CDR3 protein: CASSGQGDSNQPQHF. In nucleotides, the CDR3 is TGTGCCAGCAGTGGACAGGGCGATAGCAATCAGCCCCAGCATTTT.